These 24 T cell receptor beta chains were sequenced from one sample in a study of early T cells in non-severe SARS-CoV-2 infection. TCRdb fed the 5' RACE reads into MiXCR, producing one record per CDR3 protein. The repertoire has about 83,000 distinct CDR3 sequences, about 10% of them found once; the top ten carry 7% to 9%. The sequencing here drew on whole blood, taken at baseline. These receptors all stem from an adult who was a healthcare worker with PCR-confirmed SARS-CoV-2 infection or an uninfected control (not recorded which).

This clonotype was detected a few times. The chain is built from TRBV30 and TRBJ2-1, with a weak D call TRBD2 (5 bases). CDR3 size: 13 residues. CDR1 is GTSNPN and CDR2 is SVGIG in the germline V gene (reference sequence). V was pared by 8 bases and J by 1 base, with 12 bases between. This CDR3 is CAGLHYSYNEQFF. The CDR3 nucleotides read TGTGCCGGACTGCACTATTCCTACAATGAGCAGTTCTTC. The variable domain in full, with the rest retrieved from reference TRBV30 and TRBJ2-1, is SQTIHQWPATLVQPVGSPLSLECTVEGTSNPNLYWYRQAAGRGLQLLFYSVGIGQISSEVPQNLSASRPQDRQFILSSKKLLLSDSGFYLCAGLHYSYNEQFFGPGTRLTVL.

This clonotype occurred a few times. V is TRBV7-9 and J is TRBJ2-2, with 10 positions matching TRBD1. The V gene's germline CDR1 is SEHNR and CDR2 FQNEAQ (reference sequence). Losses at the gene ends were 4 bases for V and 5 bases for J; bases not matched to a gene: 7. The CDR3 runs 16 residues. CDR3 sequence: CASSYGTGARTGELFF. The CDR3 DNA sequence: TGTGCCAGCAGCTACGGGACAGGGGCTCGGACCGGGGAGCTGTTTTTT.

DNA for the CDR3: TGTGCCAGCAGTTTAGGGACAGCCGCCTACGAGCAGTACTTC. Protein sequence: CASSLGTAAYEQYF. V is TRBV28 and J is TRBJ2-7, with 7 bases fitting TRBD1. The CDR3 covers 14 residues. Germline V gene lookup returns CDR1 MDHEN and CDR2 SYDVKM. The J segment lost 2 bases and the V segment lost 2 bases, leaving 3 bases of the junction unmatched.

V usage is TRBV28 and J usage is TRBJ1-1; D remains unclear. V lost 7 bases and J lost 6, with 12 bases in between. This CDR3 region has 12 residues. The germline CDR1 and CDR2 sequences are MDHEN and SYDVKM. The DNA for the CDR3 is TGTGCCAGCATAGGGAGTAGCCCTGAAGCTTTCTTT. This sequence encodes CASIGSSPEAFF.

This clonotype was counted between two and nine times. CDR3 nucleotide sequence: TGTGCCACCAGCAGAGGAGGGGGAAATGAGCAGTTCTTC. Its translation is CATSRGGGNEQFF. This chain joins TRBV15 and TRBJ2-1; D possibly corresponds to TRBD1 (6 bases). This CDR3 has 13 residues. The V and J ends lost 1 base and 7 bases respectively, with 8 bases between them. Germline loops: CDR1 LNHNV, CDR2 YYDKDF (reference sequence).

This clonotype has at least ten counts. This chain uses TRBV27 with TRBJ2-1; D not resolved. The CDR3 totals 14 residues. V was shortened by 3 bases and J by 4 bases, with 10 bases between the two germline ends. Germline values: CDR1 MNHEY, CDR2 SMNVEV (reference sequence). CDR3 in DNA: TGTGCCAGCAGTTTTGTTTCCTCTTACAATGAGCAGTTCTTC. As protein: CASSFVSSYNEQFF.

The rearrangement links TRBV25-1 to TRBJ2-7, with D perhaps matching TRBD1 (5 bases). Trimming removed 3 bases from V and 6 bases from J, with 6 bases in between. In germline, CDR1 is MGHDK, CDR2 SYGVNS. There are 11 residues in the CDR3. This CDR3 reads CASSDRVEQYF. CDR3 bases: TGTGCCAGCAGTGACAGGGTCGAGCAGTACTTC.

This clonotype was seen only a few times. The chain uses TRBV3-1 and TRBJ2-1; no reliable D call. Per germline, CDR1 LGHDT and CDR2 YNNKEL (reference sequence). Trimming cost V 0 bases and J 4 bases, with 7 bases left between them. The CDR3 has 14 residues. The CDR3 loop is CASSQESSYNEQFF. The CDR3 region has the DNA TGTGCCAGCAGCCAAGAATCCAGTTACAATGAGCAGTTCTTC.

This chain links TRBV20-1 with TRBJ2-1; no clear D. CDR1 DFQATT and CDR2 SNEGSKA come from the germline V gene (reference sequence). The CDR3 length is 11 residues. V lost 5 bases to trimming and J lost 7 bases, with 9 bases between them. The CDR3 loop reads CSAAQGNEQFF. For the CDR3, the DNA is TGCAGTGCTGCCCAAGGGAATGAGCAGTTCTTC.

This clonotype was detected many times. The chain employs TRBV28 and TRBJ2-7, with D tentatively TRBD2 (5 bases). Trimming took off 6 bases at V and 3 bases at J, with 15 bases between the two ends. Germline V gene sequence: CDR1 MDHEN, CDR2 SYDVKM. This CDR3 is 14 amino acids long. The CDR3 DNA sequence: TGTGCCAGCAGCCCAGAGGGATCATACTACGAGCAGTACTTC. It codes for CASSPEGSYYEQYF.

This clonotype was found a few times. J is TRBJ2-3 and V is TRBV11-2; D is perhaps TRBD1 or TRBD2 (6 bases each). The germline V and J ends were trimmed by 5 bases and 5 bases, with 17 bases remaining between them. This CDR3 is built from 15 residues. The germline V gene has CDR1 SGHAT and CDR2 FQNNGV. This CDR3 reads CASSPAGGRVDTQYF. CDR3 sequence (DNA): TGTGCCAGCAGCCCTGCTGGGGGGCGGGTAGATACGCAGTATTTT.

V usage is TRBV18 and J usage is TRBJ2-2; a possible D gene is TRBD1 (5 bases). CDR1 is KGHSH, CDR2 LQKENI, per germline. The CDR3 is 16 residues long. Trimming left V 4 bases short and J 0 bases short, with 12 bases between. The CDR3 loop reads CASSLQGPANTGELFF. In DNA, the CDR3 is TGTGCCAGCTCACTTCAGGGTCCCGCGAACACCGGGGAGCTGTTTTTT.

This clonotype was detected many times. The chain links TRBV6-4 to TRBJ2-2; TRBD2 matches 7 bases. Germline values: CDR1 MRHNA, CDR2 SNTAGT. This CDR3 region has 14 residues. V shed 6 bases, J shed 3 bases, and the junction held 4 bases outside the gene matches. The chain's CDR3 is CASSKTSDTGELFF. DNA for the CDR3: TGTGCCAGCAGCAAAACTAGCGACACCGGGGAGCTGTTTTTT.

In its sample, this clonotype was seen many times. The chain couples TRBV2 to TRBJ2-3; unclear D gene. Trimming cost V 6 bases and J 3 bases, with 16 bases left between them. This CDR3 spans 15 amino acids. Germline V gives CDR1 SNHLY, CDR2 FYNNEI. CDR3 DNA: TGTGCCAGCAGCTACAACCCCACAAGGACAGATACGCAGTATTTT. This sequence encodes CASSYNPTRTDTQYF.

This clonotype was found a few times. The gene calls are TRBV2 and TRBJ1-1; D remains unclear. Trimming shortened V by 2 bases and J by 6 bases, and 13 bases separated the two germline ends. Germline-derived CDR1 and CDR2 are SNHLY and FYNNEI. The CDR3 sequence is 14 residues long. Here the CDR3 DNA reads TGTGCCAGCAGTGAAAGCGCCCGGAGCGCTGAAGCTTTCTTT. Amino acids: CASSESARSAEAFF. Using reference TRBV2 and TRBJ1-1 for the parts outside the CDR3, the full variable domain is EPEVTQTPSHQVTQMGQEVILRCVPISNHLYFYWYRQILGQKVEFLVSFYNNEISEKSEIFDDQFSVERPDGSNFTLKIRSTKLEDSAMYFCASSESARSAEAFFGQGTRLTVV.

This clonotype came up a few times. CDR3 protein: CASSRQGAAGANVLTF. CDR3 nucleotide sequence: TGTGCCAGCTCACGACAGGGGGCAGCTGGGGCCAACGTCCTGACTTTC. The rearrangement uses TRBV18 and TRBJ2-6; TRBD1 matches 10 bases. Per the germline V gene, CDR1 is KGHSH and CDR2 is LQKENI. The V segment lost 4 bases and the J segment 2 bases; nucleotides outside the gene matches: 2. CDR3 length: 16 residues. Looking up the rest from reference TRBV18 and TRBJ2-6 gives the full variable domain: NAGVMQNPRHLVRRRGQEARLRCSPMKGHSHVYWYRQLPEEGLKFMVYLQKENIIDESGMPKERFSAEFPKEGPSILRIQQVVRGDSAAYFCASSRQGAAGANVLTFGAGSRLTVL.

This clonotype occurred many times. This chain connects TRBV3-1 to TRBJ2-6; 12 bases map to TRBD2. Per the germline V gene, CDR1 is LGHDT and CDR2 is YNNKEL (reference sequence). The CDR3 has 21 amino acids. V lost 4 bases and J lost 0; bases outside the gene matches: 13. The CDR3 sequence: CASSPLGLAGIRSSGANVLTF. Written as DNA, the CDR3 is TGTGCCAGCAGCCCTCTCGGACTAGCGGGAATAAGAAGCTCTGGGGCCAACGTCCTGACTTTC.

The V gene is TRBV11-2, the J gene TRBJ2-7; 8 bases line up with TRBD2. The CDR3 length is 12 residues. J lost 10 bases, V lost 3 bases, and 5 bases had no gene match. Germline assignment: CDR1 SGHAT and CDR2 FQNNGV. The CDR3 loop reads CASSFGAGAQYF. DNA of the CDR3: TGTGCCAGCAGCTTCGGAGCGGGAGCCCAGTACTTC.

The chain joins TRBV2 to TRBJ2-2; either TRBD1 or TRBD2 may supply D (6 bases each). The CDR3 is 14 amino acids. V lost 8 bases, J lost 7 bases, and 17 bases lay in between. Germline-derived CDR1 and CDR2 are SNHLY and FYNNEI. The CDR3 loop is CASGSRGPVGELFF. DNA for the CDR3: TGTGCCAGCGGGTCACGGGGGCCGGTCGGGGAGCTGTTTTTT.

This clonotype was detected only a few times. The V gene is TRBV11-2, the J gene TRBJ2-1; D ambiguous. Trimming took 6 bases from V and 6 from J, leaving 15 bases between them. Per the germline V gene, CDR1 is SGHAT and CDR2 is FQNNGV. This CDR3 has 14 residues. CDR3 coding DNA: TGTGCCAGCAGATCAATTAAAGGGCCCAATGAGCAGTTCTTC. As protein: CASRSIKGPNEQFF.

The V and J genes are TRBV7-2 and TRBJ1-5; 10 positions match TRBD1. The CDR3 covers 15 residues. V lost 3 bases and J lost 2; bases outside the gene matches: 1. The germline V gene encodes CDR1 SGHTA and CDR2 FQGNSA. The chain's CDR3 is CASSFGTGGNQPQHF. The CDR3 coding sequence is TGTGCCAGCAGCTTTGGGACAGGGGGCAATCAGCCCCAGCATTTT.

This clonotype was seen a handful of times. The chain recombines TRBV2 with TRBJ1-1, with no clear D. Germline V gene sequence: CDR1 SNHLY, CDR2 FYNNEI. CDR3 size: 13 residues. V lost 6 bases to trimming and J lost 4 bases, with 12 bases between them. This chain's CDR3 is CASRKEKGTEAFF. CDR3 nucleotides: TGTGCCAGCAGAAAAGAAAAGGGCACTGAAGCTTTCTTT.

This clonotype was observed a few times. This chain joins TRBV7-9 and TRBJ2-5; D ambiguous. The germline CDR1 and CDR2 sequences are SEHNR and FQNEAQ (reference sequence). CDR3 length: 14 residues. The ends were cut back, 8 bases at V and 2 bases at J, with 15 bases in the middle. CDR3 sequence reads: CASASSGLQETQYF. The CDR3 nucleotides read TGTGCCAGCGCCTCATCCGGGCTACAAGAGACCCAGTACTTC.

The chain uses TRBV6-2 or TRBV6-3 and TRBJ1-5; no clear D. CDR3 length equals 14 residues. V was pared by 9 bases and J by 3 bases, with 15 bases between. Per the germline V gene, CDR1 is MNHEY and CDR2 is SVGEGT. The CDR3 loop is CASGRGGFNQPQHF. CDR3 bases: TGTGCCAGTGGGCGTGGAGGTTTCAATCAGCCCCAGCATTTT.